This T cell receptor (beta chain) was documented in a study of cytomegalovirus exposure and HLA in healthy donors. Findings of the study overall: Analysis performed later showed TCR beta chains linked to HLA being more clonally expanded than equally common others.

Concerning this clone itself: Its antigen is unknown.

Germline assignment: CDR1 MDHEN and CDR2 SYDVKM. The V gene lost 2 bases and the J gene lost 5 bases, with 13 bases spanning the gap. The CDR3 covers 14 residues. Both 60 Vbeta primers and 13 Jbeta primers went into the PCR. Only in-frame clones appear in the TCRdb table, and some are missing; sequencing was by immunoSEQ multiplex PCR. The repertoire consists of 200,000 to 250,000 clones, with around 89% occurring once and the leading ten covering roughly 1%. This TCR derives from a woman under 30 in good health and CMV-seronegative. The sequenced material came from PBMCs. The rearrangement links TRBV28 to TRBJ2-7, with D tentatively TRBD2 (6 bases). The CDR3 DNA follows: TGTGCCAGCAGTTTACCCTGGGGGGTGAACGAGCAGTACTTC. It encodes CASSLPWGVNEQYF.